A selection of T cell receptor beta chains follows, all from one sample in a study of shared clonotypes between healthy human individuals. Sequenced by immunoSEQ multiplex PCR; TCRdb stores in-frame clones only, minus some. The table lists 650,000 to 750,000 clones, less than 80% of them singletons, with 1.8% in the top ten. The sample consisted of memory CD4+ T cells sorted from blood. These receptor sequences come from a woman aged 25 to 39 in good health. CDR3s include the opening cysteine and the closing phenylalanine or tryptophan. Fields, in order: D gene, J gene, clone size, V gene, CDR3 protein, CDR3 DNA. D genes are given only for firm matches. Rows give clone size only sometimes, using once, few, many, or a class for an expanded clone.

TRBD1 | TRBJ1-2 | NA | TRBV28 | CASRTGAPSNYGYTF | TGTGCCAGCAGGACAGGGGCACCTTCTAACTATGGCTACACCTTC
TRBD2 | TRBJ2-7 | NA | TRBV28 | CASKRLREADEQYF | TGTGCCAGCAAACGATTGCGGGAGGCGGACGAGCAGTACTTC
NA | TRBJ1-1 | NA | TRBV6-1 | CASTSQQGSEAFF | TGTGCCAGCACATCCCAACAGGGCTCAGAAGCTTTCTTT
TRBD2 | TRBJ2-1 | NA | TRBV5-1 | CASAREGSYNEQFF | TGCGCCAGCGCCCGGGAGGGCTCCTACAATGAGCAGTTCTTC
NA | TRBJ1-2 | NA | TRBV6-1 | CASSEPPNYGYTF | TGTGCCAGCAGTGAGCCCCCGAACTATGGCTACACCTTC
NA | TRBJ2-1 | NA | TRBV14 | CASSQAGHGSYNEQFF | TGTGCCAGCAGCCAAGCGGGACACGGCTCCTACAATGAGCAGTTCTTC
NA | TRBJ2-1 | few | TRBV5-1 | CASSLGWNNEQFF | TGCGCCAGCAGCTTGGGCTGGAACAATGAGCAGTTCTTC
TRBD1 | TRBJ1-5 | many | TRBV6-4 | CASSPDRGGNQPQHF | TGTGCCAGCAGCCCAGACAGGGGAGGCAATCAGCCCCAGCATTTT
NA | TRBJ1-1 | NA | TRBV28 | CASSHGGVAAFF | TGTGCCAGCTCCCATGGCGGGGTGGCAGCTTTCTTT
TRBD1 | TRBJ2-1 | NA | TRBV5-1 | CASSLVAGTEIYNEQFF | TGCGCCAGCAGCTTGGTTGCCGGGACAGAAATCTACAATGAGCAGTTCTTC
NA | TRBJ1-3 | NA | TRBV7-7 | CASSLSDSSGNTIYF | TGTGCCAGCAGCTTATCCGACAGCTCTGGAAACACCATATATTTT
NA | TRBJ2-4 | few | TRBV5-4 | CASSLEQGIDIQYF | TGTGCCAGCAGCTTGGAACAGGGCATTGACATTCAGTACTTC
NA | TRBJ1-2 | NA | TRBV19 | CASSIHGFRAGYTF | TGTGCCAGTAGTATCCACGGTTTTAGGGCTGGCTACACCTTC
NA | TRBJ2-7 | NA | TRBV27 | CASSFDQSEQYF | TGTGCCAGCAGTTTCGACCAGTCCGAGCAGTACTTC
NA | TRBJ2-5 | NA | TRBV11-2 | CASSLARRGETQYF | TGTGCCAGCAGCTTAGCCCGTAGGGGAGAGACCCAGTACTTC
TRBD2 | TRBJ2-7 | NA | TRBV28 | CASSLWREGRSEQYF | TGTGCCAGCAGTTTATGGCGGGAGGGCCGCTCCGAGCAGTACTTC
NA | TRBJ1-2 | medium-sized | TRBV10-1 | CASSESQGYGYTF | TGCGCCAGCAGTGAGTCGCAGGGGTATGGCTACACCTTC
NA | TRBJ2-3 | NA | TRBV6-6 | CASIRLAADTQYF | TGTGCCAGCATTAGGCTAGCTGCAGATACGCAGTATTTT
TRBD2 | TRBJ2-3 | NA | TRBV29-1 | CSVEILAGRTDTQYF | TGCAGCGTGGAAATACTAGCGGGACGCACAGATACGCAGTATTTT
NA | TRBJ1-5 | medium-sized | TRBV14 | CASSLTRNQPQHF | TGTGCCAGCAGCCTGACGAGGAATCAGCCCCAGCATTTT
NA | TRBJ2-3 | NA | TRBV19 | CASSIATGDTQYF | TGTGCCAGTAGTATAGCAACCGGGGATACGCAGTATTTT
TRBD1 | TRBJ2-2 | NA | TRBV29-1 | CSFTPGGNTGELFF | TGCAGCTTTACGCCAGGGGGCAACACCGGGGAGCTGTTTTTT
NA | TRBJ2-1 | once | TRBV5-1 | CASSLWREAYNEQFF | TGCGCCAGCAGCTTGTGGCGGGAAGCCTACAATGAGCAGTTCTTC
NA | TRBJ2-1 | once | TRBV28 | CASSSRLGKGNEQFF | TGTGCCAGCAGCTCTAGACTCGGGAAGGGCAATGAGCAGTTCTTC
TRBD2 | TRBJ2-7 | NA | TRBV7-2 | CASSSGLAGGPFRYEQYF | TGTGCCAGCAGCTCGGGACTAGCGGGAGGGCCTTTTCGTTACGAGCAGTACTTC
NA | TRBJ1-1 | NA | TRBV5-1 | CASSWGTANTEAFF | TGCGCCAGCAGCTGGGGGACTGCGAACACTGAAGCTTTCTTT
NA | TRBJ1-5 | NA | TRBV2 | CASSLQGQNQPQHF | TGTGCCAGCAGCTTACAGGGCCAAAATCAGCCCCAGCATTTT
TRBD2 | TRBJ2-3 | many | TRBV4-2 | CASSQTSSGIMADTQYF | TGTGCCAGCAGCCAAACTTCTAGCGGGATCATGGCAGATACGCAGTATTTT
NA | TRBJ2-7 | NA | TRBV6-5 | CASKPRAGPYEQYF | TGTGCCAGCAAACCACGGGCAGGGCCGTACGAGCAGTACTTC
TRBD2 | TRBJ2-3 | NA | TRBV9 | CASSVEGGRAADTQYF | TGTGCCAGCAGCGTAGAAGGCGGGAGGGCGGCAGATACGCAGTATTTT
NA | TRBJ2-3 | NA | TRBV19 | CASSSDPADTQYF | TGTGCCAGTAGCTCCGACCCAGCAGATACGCAGTATTTT
NA | TRBJ2-7 | NA | TRBV28 | CASSLWTTPASYEQYF | TGTGCCAGCAGTTTGTGGACGACCCCCGCCTCCTACGAGCAGTACTTC
NA | TRBJ2-2 | NA | TRBV2 | CASREQGTDTGELFF | TGTGCCAGCAGGGAACAGGGAACCGACACCGGGGAGCTGTTTTTT
NA | TRBJ1-1 | NA | TRBV5-4 | CASSWQAMNTEAFF | TGTGCCAGCAGCTGGCAGGCCATGAACACTGAAGCTTTCTTT
TRBD1 | TRBJ2-7 | NA | TRBV29-1 | CSVIATGGESEQYF | TGCAGCGTTATAGCGACAGGGGGCGAAAGCGAGCAGTACTTC
TRBD2 | TRBJ2-1 | NA | TRBV9 | CASSVGQRESYEQFF | TGTGCCAGCAGCGTAGGACAGCGGGAGAGCTATGAGCAGTTCTTC
NA | TRBJ2-7 | few | TRBV27 | CASSSLAGSYEQYF | TGTGCCAGCAGTTCCCTGGCAGGGTCCTACGAGCAGTACTTC
TRBD1 | TRBJ1-5 | NA | TRBV28 | CASSGQGGFGQPQHF | TGTGCCAGCAGTGGACAGGGGGGCTTTGGTCAGCCCCAGCATTTT
NA | TRBJ1-2 | NA | TRBV11-3 | CASSQTFVRGNYGYTF | TGTGCCAGCAGCCAGACCTTCGTCAGGGGTAACTATGGCTACACCTTC
NA | TRBJ2-1 | NA | TRBV27 | CASSRLGNEQFF | TGTGCCAGCAGCAGACTAGGAAATGAGCAGTTCTTC
NA | TRBJ2-7 | NA | TRBV11-2 | CASSLAGVPYEQYF | TGTGCCAGCAGCTTAGCGGGGGTTCCCTACGAGCAGTACTTC
NA | TRBJ1-6 | NA | TRBV6-5 | CASSYSRQAGNSPLHF | TGTGCCAGCAGTTACTCTCGACAGGCGGGGAATTCACCCCTCCACTTT
TRBD2 | TRBJ2-2 | few | TRBV11-2 | CASTDRGVAGLNTGELFF | TGTGCCAGCACCGACCGCGGAGTAGCGGGGCTGAACACCGGGGAGCTGTTTTTT
NA | TRBJ1-5 | NA | TRBV6-5 | CASSRQFSNQPQHF | TGTGCCAGCAGCAGACAGTTTAGCAATCAGCCCCAGCATTTT
NA | TRBJ1-1 | NA | TRBV29-1 | CSVENGAEAFF | TGCAGCGTTGAGAACGGCGCTGAAGCTTTCTTT
NA | TRBJ2-3 | NA | TRBV6-4 | CATKTGDGGTDTQYF | TGTGCCACCAAGACGGGAGATGGGGGCACAGATACGCAGTATTTT
NA | TRBJ1-2 | NA | TRBV28 | CAGGGSSYYGYTF | TGTGCCGGGGGGGGATCGTCGTATTATGGCTACACCTTC
TRBD1 | TRBJ1-5 | NA | TRBV6-6 | CASRHRGRDQPQHF | TGTGCCAGCAGGCACAGGGGCCGGGATCAGCCCCAGCATTTT
NA | TRBJ2-6 | NA | TRBV11-2 | CASSSKTRTGNSGANVLTF | TGTGCCAGCAGCTCCAAAACCCGAACAGGAAACTCTGGGGCCAACGTCCTGACTTTC
NA | TRBJ2-1 | once | TRBV29-1 | CSVRSGLSVLEQFF | TGCAGCGTCCGGTCAGGACTCTCCGTTCTGGAGCAGTTCTTC
TRBD2 | TRBJ2-7 | NA | TRBV7-9 | CASSLASGRGEQYF | TGTGCCAGCAGCTTAGCTAGCGGGAGGGGCGAGCAGTACTTC
TRBD1 | TRBJ2-2 | NA | TRBV28 | CASSVDRGWTGELFF | TGTGCCAGCAGTGTCGACAGGGGATGGACCGGGGAGCTGTTTTTT